The 30 T cell receptor beta chains given below trace back to one sample, sequenced in a study of T cell responses to AZD1222 COVID-19 vaccine. Clones were sequenced by immunoSEQ multiplex PCR, and TCRdb holds only the in-frame ones, with some missing. The table includes some 150,000 clones, approximately 85% detected once. This specimen was peripheral blood, taken 28 days after the second dose of the MenACWY control vaccine. Receptors originate from an adult who received the MenACWY meningococcal vaccine as a control.

This clone came up a few times. The rearrangement uses TRBV12-3 or TRBV12-4 and TRBJ2-7; 7 bases map to TRBD1. V dropped 6 bases and J dropped 7; count of bases not matched to a gene: 9. This CDR3 region has 13 residues. CDR3 bases: TGTGCCAGCAGCCCGAGGGGGCTCGGAGAGCAGTACTTC. Residues: CASSPRGLGEQYF.

The V and J genes are TRBV20-1 and TRBJ1-6; D gene unclear. The CDR3 spans 11 residues. V lost 3 bases and J 14 bases, leaving 11 bases between the germline ends. Germline CDR1 and CDR2: DFQATT and SNEGSKA (reference sequence). CDR3 nucleotides: TGCAGTGCTAGGACCGACAAAACCCTCCACTTT. The encoded protein is CSARTDKTLHF.

J is TRBJ2-3 and V is TRBV7-9; TRBD2 aligns across 7 bases. The CDR3 totals 17 residues. Germline V gene sequence: CDR1 SEHNR, CDR2 FQNEAQ (reference sequence). The V gene end was trimmed by 4 bases and the J gene end by 0 bases; junction bases not matched to a gene: 10. The CDR3 protein is CASSSRGRSGSTDTQYF. In nucleotides, the CDR3 is TGTGCCAGCAGCTCACGCGGGAGAAGTGGAAGCACAGATACGCAGTATTTT.

The chain carries TRBV5-4 and TRBJ1-6, with TRBD1 as a possible D gene (5 bases). Germline CDR1 SGHNT, CDR2 YYREEE (reference sequence). V was shortened by 3 bases and J by 10 bases, with 11 bases between the two germline ends. The CDR3 loop spans 13 amino acids. The CDR3 coding sequence is TGTGCCAGCAGCTCCCGGGACGGGTCACCCCTCCACTTT. It encodes CASSSRDGSPLHF.

The chain recombines TRBV4-3 with TRBJ2-7; the match to TRBD1 covers 7 bases. With V trimmed by 0 bases and J by 0 bases, 11 bases remained unmatched. Germline lookup yields CDR1 LGHNA and CDR2 YSLEER. This CDR3 comprises 18 residues. Here the CDR3 DNA reads TGCGCCAGCAGCCAAGAACAAGCCTGGACAGGTGGCTCCTACGAGCAGTACTTC. Protein: CASSQEQAWTGGSYEQYF.

The chain couples TRBV7-2 to TRBJ1-2; D is possibly TRBD1 (6 bases). The germline CDR1 and CDR2 sequences are SGHTA and FQGNSA. Trimming removed 0 bases at V and 14 bases at J, with 16 bases between. There are 13 residues in the CDR3. CDR3 loop: CASSLARGQGPTF. CDR3 nucleotides: TGTGCCAGCAGCTTAGCGCGGGGGCAGGGCCCAACCTTC.

The chain couples TRBV21-1 to TRBJ1-4; the DNA was not compared with TRBD1, the D call given in the table. TRBV21-1 is described as a pseudogene. The CDR3 extends over 17 amino acids. CDR3 sequence: CASSARLTGGANEKLFF. Written as DNA, the CDR3 is TGTGCCAGCAGCGCTCGTTTAACAGGGGGGGCTAATGAAAAACTGTTTTTT.

The genes are TRBV5-4 and TRBJ1-1; 10 nucleotides align to TRBD1. Trimming took 4 bases from V and 1 from J; bases not matched to a gene: 4. This CDR3 has 15 amino acids. Per the germline V gene, CDR1 is SGHNT and CDR2 is YYREEE (reference sequence). The CDR3 DNA is TGTGCCAGCAGCGGCCGGGACAGGGGGAACACTGAAGCTTTCTTT. This sequence encodes CASSGRDRGNTEAFF.

CDR3 bases: TGTGCCAGCTCGCGTGCAGGGACACAGCCCCAGCATTTT. Amino acids: CASSRAGTQPQHF. The chain combines TRBV27 with TRBJ1-5, with TRBD1 as a possible D gene (6 bases). With 8 bases removed from V and 7 bases from J, the gap between germline ends came to 15 bases. Germline V lookup: CDR1 MNHEY, CDR2 SMNVEV (reference sequence). The CDR3 covers 13 residues.

This clone was recorded only once. The chain combines TRBV5-1 with TRBJ1-4; D is unresolved. In germline, CDR1 is SGHRS, CDR2 YFSETQ. This CDR3 comprises 14 residues. The germline V and J ends were trimmed by 2 bases and 2 bases, with 7 bases remaining between them. The CDR3 region is CASSLQSTNEKLFF. For the CDR3, the DNA is TGCGCCAGCAGCTTACAAAGCACTAATGAAAAACTGTTTTTT.

The chain employs TRBV10-3 and TRBJ1-6, with D unclear. The germline V gene encodes CDR1 ENHRY and CDR2 SYGVKD. Trimming removed 0 bases at V and 9 bases at J, with 15 bases between. The CDR3 extends over 16 amino acids. The CDR3 region has the DNA TGTGCCATCAGTGAGTCTCCCGTGGCTGGAGGTTCACCCCTCCACTTT. This gives the protein CAISESPVAGGSPLHF.

This chain uses TRBV10-3 with TRBJ1-2; no reliable D call. The CDR3 has 14 residues. Trimming took 0 bases from V and 6 from J, leaving 11 bases between them. From germline, CDR1 is ENHRY and CDR2 SYGVKD. The CDR3 DNA sequence: TGTGCCATCAGTGAGTCGAGCAGGATACATGGCTACACCTTC. This translates into CAISESSRIHGYTF.

The V call is TRBV24-1, the J call TRBJ1-2; 7 positions agree with TRBD1. CDR1 is KGHDR, CDR2 SFDVKD, per germline. The J segment lost 12 bases and the V segment lost 3 bases, leaving 9 bases of the junction unmatched. This CDR3 is built from 13 residues. CDR3: CATSDPGQQNHTF. CDR3 bases: TGTGCCACCAGTGATCCGGGACAGCAAAATCACACCTTC.

CDR3 nucleotides: TGTGCCAGCAGCCAAGAGGGACAGGGAACTAATGAAAAACTGTTTTTT. It codes for CASSQEGQGTNEKLFF. The chain joins TRBV3-1 (or the pseudogene TRBV3-2) to TRBJ1-4, with TRBD1 matching 9 bases. The CDR3 length is 16 residues. Germline values: CDR1 LGHDT, CDR2 YNNKEL (reference sequence). Trimming removed 0 bases from V and 1 base from J; junction bases left unmatched: 0.

V and J are TRBV9 and TRBJ2-2, with a possible D match to TRBD1 (5 bases). V was cut by 3 bases and J by 5 bases, with 14 bases left in between. Germline V gene data show CDR1 as SGDLS and CDR2 as YYNGEE. The CDR3 is 15 residues long. The CDR3 protein is CASSETAYGTGELFF. The CDR3 DNA reads TGTGCCAGCAGCGAGACAGCTTATGGGACCGGGGAGCTGTTTTTT.

J is TRBJ1-1 and V is TRBV5-6, with TRBD1 matching over 8 bases. Per germline, CDR1 SGHDT and CDR2 YYEEEE. J lost 5 bases, V lost 2 bases, and 5 bases had no gene match. The CDR3 is 14 amino acids. Written as DNA, the CDR3 is TGTGCCAGCAGCTTCCGACAGGGGTTGACTGAAGCTTTCTTT. It specifies CASSFRQGLTEAFF. The full variable domain, its missing parts supplied by reference TRBV5-6 and TRBJ1-1, is DAGVTQSPTHLIKTRGQQVTLRCSPKSGHDTVSWYQQALGQGPQFIFQYYEEEERQRGNFPDRFSGHQFPNYSSELNVNALLLGDSALYLCASSFRQGLTEAFFGQGTRLTVV.

The J gene is TRBJ1-6, the V gene TRBV10-2; 8 bases are shared with TRBD1. The CDR3 runs to 16 residues. Germline values: CDR1 WSHSY, CDR2 SAAADI. V shed 7 bases and J 13 bases; nucleotides not matched to a gene: 18. CDR3 loop: CASIKTGQGGVAPLHF. For the CDR3, the DNA is TGCGCCAGCATTAAGACCGGACAGGGCGGGGTGGCTCCCCTCCACTTT.

The chain has TRBV5-1 and TRBJ1-5, with D possibly TRBD1 on 5 matching bases. V was shortened by 4 bases and J by 5 bases, with 13 bases between the two germline ends. The V gene's germline CDR1 is SGHRS and CDR2 YFSETQ. The CDR3 consists of 14 residues. CDR3 sequence reads: CASSQGTADQPQHF. The CDR3 DNA sequence: TGCGCCAGCAGCCAAGGGACGGCTGATCAGCCCCAGCATTTT.

J is TRBJ1-4 and V is TRBV7-9; D is ambiguous. Germline CDR1 SEHNR, CDR2 FQNEAQ (reference sequence). V was trimmed by 1 base and J by 8 bases, leaving 11 bases between them. The CDR3 loop spans 14 amino acids. CDR3 sequence: CASSLGLGKEKLFF. CDR3 sequence (DNA): TGTGCCAGCAGCTTAGGTCTCGGGAAGGAAAAACTGTTTTTT.

The chain uses TRBV7-8 and TRBJ2-1, with TRBD1 identical over 8 bases. CDR1 and CDR2 from the germline V gene are SGHVS and FQNEAQ. After removal of 5 bases from V and 0 bases from J, the junction contained 15 bases not matched to a gene. This CDR3 comprises 19 residues. CDR3: CASSNPGTGDGSSYNEQFF. For the CDR3, the DNA is TGTGCCAGCAGCAACCCCGGGACAGGAGATGGGAGCTCCTACAATGAGCAGTTCTTC.

The rearrangement links TRBV6-5 to TRBJ2-3; TRBD2 matches at 14 bases. V shed 4 bases, J shed 6 bases, and the junction held 6 bases outside the gene matches. The CDR3 totals 16 residues. CDR1 is MNHEY and CDR2 is SVGAGI in the germline V gene. For the CDR3, the DNA is TGTGCCAGCAGTTCCGGACTAGCGGGGGGAGAGGATACGCAGTATTTT. It encodes CASSSGLAGGEDTQYF.

The chain recombines TRBV27 with TRBJ2-3; D gene uncertain. Germline loops: CDR1 MNHEY, CDR2 SMNVEV (reference sequence). Deletions cut 3 bases from V and 2 bases from J, with 6 bases between. The CDR3 extends over 13 amino acids. The CDR3 nucleotides are TGTGCCAGCAGTTTCCAGACCACAGATACGCAGTATTTT. Translated: CASSFQTTDTQYF.

The chain is built from TRBV27 and TRBJ1-4; unclear D gene. Trimming took off 4 bases at V and 5 bases at J, with 14 bases between the two ends. The CDR3 has 15 amino acids. Germline assignment: CDR1 MNHEY and CDR2 SMNVEV (reference sequence). DNA for the CDR3: TGTGCCAGCAGTTCGAACTTACGTTTGAATGAAAAACTGTTTTTT. Its protein is CASSSNLRLNEKLFF. The full variable domain, its missing parts supplied by reference TRBV27 and TRBJ1-4, is EAQVTQNPRYLITVTGKKLTVTCSQNMNHEYMSWYRQDPGLGLRQIYYSMNVEVTDKGDVPEGYKVSRKEKRNFPLILESPSPNQTSLYFCASSSNLRLNEKLFFGSGTQLSVL.

For the CDR3, the DNA is TGTGCCAGCTCACCACAGGGGGCCAGGGTTACCTACGAGCAGTACTTC. Its protein product is CASSPQGARVTYEQYF. The rearrangement links TRBV18 to TRBJ2-7; TRBD1 matches 7 bases. CDR1 is KGHSH and CDR2 is LQKENI in the germline V gene. V gave up 1 base and J gave up 2 bases; unmatched junction bases: 8. This CDR3 contains 16 residues.

The CDR3 loop is CASSNGLGNTEAFF. DNA of the CDR3: TGTGCCAGCTCGAACGGACTAGGGAACACTGAAGCTTTCTTT. The chain joins TRBV6-6 to TRBJ1-1; D is unclear. The V end lost 8 bases, the J end lost 1 base, and 14 bases lay between the germline ends. CDR1 and CDR2 (germline): MNHNY, SVGAGI (reference sequence). CDR3 length: 14 residues.

This chain connects TRBV19 to TRBJ1-2; the D is unclear. V lost 3 bases and J lost 6, with 14 bases in between. CDR3 size: 14 residues. Germline CDR1 reads LNHDA; CDR2 reads SQIVND (reference sequence). As DNA, the CDR3 is TGTGCCAGTAGTATTCGGGCAGCAAAGCATGGCTACACCTTC. Translation gives CASSIRAAKHGYTF.

The chain couples TRBV2 to TRBJ1-1; no firm D call. Deletions cut 2 bases from V and 3 bases from J, with 4 bases between. CDR1 SNHLY and CDR2 FYNNEI come from the germline V gene. This CDR3 has 12 amino acids. CDR3 DNA sequence: TGTGCCAGCAGTGAATATGACACTGAAGCTTTCTTT. This codes for CASSEYDTEAFF.

The V call is TRBV2, the J call TRBJ1-2; TRBD1 aligns across 7 bases. V lost 6 bases and J lost 4; bases outside the gene matches: 5. Looked up from germline, CDR1 is SNHLY and CDR2 is FYNNEI. The CDR3 consists of 13 residues. The CDR3 sequence: CASRIGTAYGYTF. Here the CDR3 DNA reads TGTGCCAGCAGGATTGGGACAGCCTATGGCTACACCTTC.

J is TRBJ1-2 and V is TRBV27, with 11 bases matching TRBD1. V shed 3 bases and J 4 bases; nucleotides not matched to a gene: 4. The CDR3 spans 15 residues. Germline CDR1 is MNHEY and CDR2 is SMNVEV (reference sequence). As DNA, the CDR3 is TGTGCCAGCAGTTTGGGACAGGGGGAAGGCTATGGCTACACCTTC. It yields the protein CASSLGQGEGYGYTF.

The J gene is TRBJ1-2, the V gene TRBV5-4, with a tentative D call TRBD1 (6 bases). The CDR3 sequence is 13 residues long. Between the trimmed V and J ends, which lost 0 bases and 5 bases, there was a span of 8 bases. Germline V lookup: CDR1 SGHNT, CDR2 YYREEE (reference sequence). CDR3 loop: CASSLDRDYGYTF. As DNA, the CDR3 is TGTGCCAGCAGCTTGGACAGGGATTATGGCTACACCTTC.